This TCR beta chain stems from a study of T cells in Graves' hyperthyroidism and ophthalmopathy. Based on clinical symptoms, serum thyroxine and TRAb, thyroid ultrasound and orbital computed tomography, diagnoses were reached. The junction had 7 bases not matched to a gene; V was cut back by 0 bases and J by 9 bases. The CDR3 has 15 amino acids. The germline gives CDR1 SGHRS, CDR2 YFSETQ. Amplified TCR beta CDR3 regions derived from RNA transcripts. First-round RT-PCR with HTBI primers amplified the TCR CDR3 region. TCRdb analysed the multiplex PCR reads with MiXCR anew, one entry per CDR3 protein. The top ten hold about 6.6% of the sample, which has nearly 600,000 distinct CDR3 sequences, 12% to 15% seen once. This clonotype occurred many times.

The chain combines TRBV5-1 with TRBJ2-1; 9 nucleotides align to TRBD2. The source material was blood. The source is a woman under 30 with Graves' ophthalmopathy. The DNA of the CDR3 is TGCGCCAGCAGCTTGGTAGGTAGCGGGAGTGGTGAGCAGTTCTTC. It yields the protein CASSLVGSGSGEQFF.